A selection of T cell receptor beta chains follows, all from one sample in a study of Tregs in tolerant kidney transplant recipients. Produced via immunoSEQ multiplex PCR; TCRdb's table is partial and in-frame only. Of some 57,000 clones listed, about 90% are singletons. Sequencing was performed on CD8+ T cells from blood (PBMCs), taken 24 months after the transplant. These receptors originate from a human patient who received a combined kidney and bone marrow transplant. Some T cells may have originated in the graft donor. The CDR3 runs from the conserved cysteine through the conserved F or W. D genes are given only for firm matches.

D gene	J gene	V gene	CDR3 protein
NA	TRBJ2-3	TRBV7-2	CASSPMASRDTQYF
TRBD2	TRBJ2-7	TRBV7-2	CASSSPSGGAGGHEQYF
NA	TRBJ1-1	TRBV6-1	CASRRDYSRPFF
NA	TRBJ2-2	TRBV7-3	CASSLSERAPGELFF
NA	TRBJ2-7	TRBV7-6	CASSLEGDYYEQYF
NA	TRBJ2-7	TRBV19	CASSMVQAPYEQYF
NA	TRBJ2-7	TRBV30	CAWSAGDSYEQYF
TRBD1	TRBJ1-2	TRBV6-1	CASSEGTGDGYTF
NA	TRBJ1-3	TRBV7-6	CASSSDGVLSGNTIYF
NA	TRBJ1-4	TRBV21-1	CASSNPGQGNGDEKLFF
TRBD1	TRBJ2-7	TRBV7-9	CASSPWTGTPYEQYF
NA	TRBJ2-3	TRBV15	CATSTERGDTQYF
TRBD1	TRBJ2-2	TRBV2	CASRDRGALNTGELFF
NA	TRBJ2-3	TRBV5-4	CASSLRQGTDTQYF
TRBD1	TRBJ1-2	TRBV2	CASKGWTGTYGYTF
TRBD2	TRBJ2-3	TRBV5-4	CASSLVGRASTDTQYF
TRBD2	TRBJ2-2	TRBV9	CASSVASSSGRASNTGELFF
NA	TRBJ2-7	TRBV13	CASSWERTGEQYF
NA	TRBJ1-3	TRBV14	CASSQIQASSGNTIYF
NA	TRBJ2-1	TRBV7-8	CASSLVFVSGGASYNEQFF
NA	TRBJ2-1	TRBV5-6	CASSFGYRDDEQFF
NA	TRBJ1-5	TRBV2	CASSEGRGFGNQPQHF
NA	TRBJ2-5	TRBV29-1	CSERTTQETQYF